This TCR beta chain was found in a study of beta chain features in type 1 diabetes. General study results and limits: Researchers report that Type 1 diabetes patients had moderately but significantly shorter TCRB CDR3s across all four CD4+ subsets.

Isolated RNA was reverse transcribed in full, so expressed TCRB transcripts were sequenced. The repertoire was sequenced with immunoSEQ multiplex PCR; TCRdb's copy has only in-frame clones and lacks some. The sample has about 400,000 clones, approximately 12% seen once. The CDR3 length is 16 residues. V dropped 3 bases and J dropped 7 bases, with 20 bases sitting between them. CDR1 and CDR2 from the germline V gene are SGHNT and YYREEE (reference sequence). This clone came up a few times. The antigen is not known. Specimen: naive CD4+ T cells from blood. The source is a woman between 18 and 29 years old with type 1 diabetes. This chain joins TRBV5-4 and TRBJ2-1; the D gene is possibly TRBD2 (5 bases). The CDR3: CASSSDGGPVWNEQFF. CDR3 bases: TGTGCCAGCAGCTCCGACGGCGGGCCCGTTTGGAATGAGCAGTTCTTC.